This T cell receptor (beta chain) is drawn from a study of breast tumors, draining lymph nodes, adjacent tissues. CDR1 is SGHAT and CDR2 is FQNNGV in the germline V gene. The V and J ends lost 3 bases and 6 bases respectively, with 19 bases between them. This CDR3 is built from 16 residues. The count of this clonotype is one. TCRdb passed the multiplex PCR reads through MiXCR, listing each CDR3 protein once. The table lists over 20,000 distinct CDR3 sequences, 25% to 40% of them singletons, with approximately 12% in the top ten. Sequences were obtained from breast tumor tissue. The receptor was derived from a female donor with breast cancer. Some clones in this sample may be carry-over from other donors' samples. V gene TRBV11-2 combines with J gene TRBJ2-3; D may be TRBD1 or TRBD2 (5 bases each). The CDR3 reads CASSLTGTALFDTQYF. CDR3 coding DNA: TGTGCCAGCAGCTTGACCGGGACCGCCCTCTTCGATACGCAGTATTTT.